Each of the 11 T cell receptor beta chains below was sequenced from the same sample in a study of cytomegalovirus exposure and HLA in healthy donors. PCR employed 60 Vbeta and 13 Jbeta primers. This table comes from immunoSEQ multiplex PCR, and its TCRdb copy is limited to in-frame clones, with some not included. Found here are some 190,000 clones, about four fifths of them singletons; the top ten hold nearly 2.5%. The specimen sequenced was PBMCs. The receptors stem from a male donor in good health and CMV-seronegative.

CDR3 amino acids: CASSLVTGAGTYEQYF. The CDR3 bases are TGTGCCAGCAGCTTGGTCACGGGAGCGGGGACCTACGAGCAGTACTTC. The chain employs TRBV5-4 and TRBJ2-7, with TRBD2 matching over 7 bases. V lost 0 bases to trimming and J lost 2 bases; unmatched junction nucleotides: 8. The CDR3 totals 16 residues. Germline V lookup: CDR1 SGHNT, CDR2 YYREEE (reference sequence).

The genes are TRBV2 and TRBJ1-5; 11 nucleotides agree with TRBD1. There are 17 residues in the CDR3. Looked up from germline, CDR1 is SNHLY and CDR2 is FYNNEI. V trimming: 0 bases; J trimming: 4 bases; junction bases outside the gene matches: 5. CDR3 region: CASSEADRGPPNQPQHF. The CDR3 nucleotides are TGTGCCAGCAGTGAAGCGGACAGGGGGCCTCCGAATCAGCCCCAGCATTTT.

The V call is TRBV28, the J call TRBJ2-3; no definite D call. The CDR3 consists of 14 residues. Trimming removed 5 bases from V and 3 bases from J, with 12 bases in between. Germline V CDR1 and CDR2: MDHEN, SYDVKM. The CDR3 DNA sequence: TGTGCCAGCAGTCCCCAAGACGGGACAGATACGCAGTATTTT. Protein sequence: CASSPQDGTDTQYF. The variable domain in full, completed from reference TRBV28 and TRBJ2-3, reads DVKVTQSSRYLVKRTGEKVFLECVQDMDHENMFWYRQDPGLGLRLIYFSYDVKMKEKGDIPEGYSVSREKKERFSLILESASTNQTSMYLCASSPQDGTDTQYFGPGTRLTVL.

The CDR3, as DNA: TGTGCCAGCAGCTCCTCGGGGTGGTCGGATGAAAAACTGTTTTTT. It yields the protein CASSSSGWSDEKLFF. The chain joins TRBV9 to TRBJ1-4; unclear D gene. The V gene lost 4 bases and the J gene lost 6 bases, with 16 bases spanning the gap. This CDR3 has 15 amino acids. CDR1 and CDR2 from the germline V gene are SGDLS and YYNGEE.

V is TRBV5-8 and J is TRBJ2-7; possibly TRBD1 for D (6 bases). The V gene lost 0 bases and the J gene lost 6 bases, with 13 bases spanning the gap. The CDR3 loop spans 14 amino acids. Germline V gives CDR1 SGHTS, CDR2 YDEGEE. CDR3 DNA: TGTGCCAGCAGCTTGGGCAGGGGATCAGGCGAGCAGTACTTC. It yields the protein CASSLGRGSGEQYF. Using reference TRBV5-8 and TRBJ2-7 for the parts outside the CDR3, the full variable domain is EAGVTQSPTHLIKTRGQQATLRCSPISGHTSVYWYQQALGLGLQFLLWYDEGEERNRGNFPPRFSGRQFPNYSSELNVNALELEDSALYLCASSLGRGSGEQYFGPGTRLTVT.

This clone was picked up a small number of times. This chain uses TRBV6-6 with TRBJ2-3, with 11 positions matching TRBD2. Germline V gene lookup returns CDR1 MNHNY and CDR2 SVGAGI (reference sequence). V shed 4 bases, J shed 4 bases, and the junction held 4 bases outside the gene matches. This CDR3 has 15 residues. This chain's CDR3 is CASSFPGLAADTQYF. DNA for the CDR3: TGTGCCAGCAGTTTCCCGGGACTAGCGGCAGATACGCAGTATTTT.

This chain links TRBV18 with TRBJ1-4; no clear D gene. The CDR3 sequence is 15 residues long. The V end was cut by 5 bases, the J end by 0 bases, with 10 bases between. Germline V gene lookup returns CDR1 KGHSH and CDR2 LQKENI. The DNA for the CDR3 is TGTGCCAGCTCAATAATAACAGCAACTAATGAAAAACTGTTTTTT. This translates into CASSIITATNEKLFF.

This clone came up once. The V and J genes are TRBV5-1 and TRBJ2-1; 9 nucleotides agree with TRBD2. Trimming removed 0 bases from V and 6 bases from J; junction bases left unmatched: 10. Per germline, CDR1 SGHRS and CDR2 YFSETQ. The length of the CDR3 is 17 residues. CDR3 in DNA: TGCGCCAGCAGCTTGGGGGCTAGCGGGGCGGCGCTCAATGAGCAGTTCTTC. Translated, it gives CASSLGASGAALNEQFF.

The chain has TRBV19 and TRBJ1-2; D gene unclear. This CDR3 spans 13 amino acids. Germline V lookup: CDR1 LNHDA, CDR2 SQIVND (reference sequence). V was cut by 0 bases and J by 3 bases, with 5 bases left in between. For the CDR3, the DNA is TGTGCCAGTAGTATAGATACATACTATGGCTACACCTTC. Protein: CASSIDTYYGYTF.

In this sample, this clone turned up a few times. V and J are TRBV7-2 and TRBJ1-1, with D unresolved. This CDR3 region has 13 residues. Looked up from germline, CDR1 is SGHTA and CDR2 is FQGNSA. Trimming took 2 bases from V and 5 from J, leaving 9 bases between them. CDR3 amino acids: CASSLQVSTEAFF. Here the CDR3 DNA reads TGTGCCAGCAGCTTACAGGTTTCAACTGAAGCTTTCTTT.

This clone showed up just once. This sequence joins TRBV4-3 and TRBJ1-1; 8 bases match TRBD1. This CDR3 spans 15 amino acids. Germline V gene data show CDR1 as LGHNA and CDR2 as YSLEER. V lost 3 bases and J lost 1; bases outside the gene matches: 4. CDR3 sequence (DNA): TGCGCCAGCAGCCAGGACCAGGGGGCGAACACTGAAGCTTTCTTT. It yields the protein CASSQDQGANTEAFF.